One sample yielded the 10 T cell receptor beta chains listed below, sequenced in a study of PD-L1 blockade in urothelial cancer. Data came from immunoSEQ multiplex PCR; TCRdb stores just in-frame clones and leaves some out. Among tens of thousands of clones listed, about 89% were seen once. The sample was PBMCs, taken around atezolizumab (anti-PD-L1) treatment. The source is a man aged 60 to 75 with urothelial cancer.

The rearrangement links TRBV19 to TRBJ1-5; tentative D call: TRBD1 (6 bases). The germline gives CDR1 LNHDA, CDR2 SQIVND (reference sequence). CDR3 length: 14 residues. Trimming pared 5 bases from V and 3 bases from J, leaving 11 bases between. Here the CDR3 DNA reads TGTGCCAGTAGTCGGACAGCCTTCAATCAGCCCCAGCATTTT. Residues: CASSRTAFNQPQHF.

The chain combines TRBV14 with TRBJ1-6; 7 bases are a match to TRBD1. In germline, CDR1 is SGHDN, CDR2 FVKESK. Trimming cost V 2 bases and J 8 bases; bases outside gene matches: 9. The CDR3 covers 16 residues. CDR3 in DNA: TGTGCCAGCAGCCAAACCCCTGACAGGGTGGATTCACCCCTCCACTTT. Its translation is CASSQTPDRVDSPLHF.

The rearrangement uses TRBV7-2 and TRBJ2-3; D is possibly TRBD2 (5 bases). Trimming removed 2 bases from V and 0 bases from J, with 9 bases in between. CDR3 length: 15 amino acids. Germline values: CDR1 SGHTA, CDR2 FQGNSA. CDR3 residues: CASSLRGGSTDTQYF. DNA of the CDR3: TGTGCCAGCAGCTTAAGAGGAGGCAGCACAGATACGCAGTATTTT.

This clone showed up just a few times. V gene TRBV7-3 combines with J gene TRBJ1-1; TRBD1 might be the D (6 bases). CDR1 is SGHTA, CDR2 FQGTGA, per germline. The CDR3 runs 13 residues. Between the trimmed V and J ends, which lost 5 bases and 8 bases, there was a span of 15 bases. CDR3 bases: TGTGCCAGCAGCCTATGGGACGGACAGGAAGCTTTCTTT. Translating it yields CASSLWDGQEAFF.

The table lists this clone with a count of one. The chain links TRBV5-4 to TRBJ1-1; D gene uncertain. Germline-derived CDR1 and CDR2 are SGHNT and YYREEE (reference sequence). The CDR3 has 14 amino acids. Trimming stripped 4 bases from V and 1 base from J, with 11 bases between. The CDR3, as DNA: TGTGCCAGCAGCGTAACGGGAGGGAACACTGAAGCTTTCTTT. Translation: CASSVTGGNTEAFF.

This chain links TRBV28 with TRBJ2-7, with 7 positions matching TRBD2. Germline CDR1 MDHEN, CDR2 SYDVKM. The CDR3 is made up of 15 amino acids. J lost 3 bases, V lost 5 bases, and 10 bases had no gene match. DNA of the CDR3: TGTGCCAGCAGTGCACCGGGGGGACTGCGCTACGAGCAGTACTTC. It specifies CASSAPGGLRYEQYF.

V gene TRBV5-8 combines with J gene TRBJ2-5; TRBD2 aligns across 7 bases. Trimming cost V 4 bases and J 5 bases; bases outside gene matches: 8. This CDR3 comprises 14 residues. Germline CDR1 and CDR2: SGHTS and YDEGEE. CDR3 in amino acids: CASSPRTRLETQYF. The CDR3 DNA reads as TGTGCCAGCAGCCCGCGGACTAGGCTTGAGACCCAGTACTTC. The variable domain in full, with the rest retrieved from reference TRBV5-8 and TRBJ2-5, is EAGVTQSPTHLIKTRGQQATLRCSPISGHTSVYWYQQALGLGLQFLLWYDEGEERNRGNFPPRFSGRQFPNYSSELNVNALELEDSALYLCASSPRTRLETQYFGPGTRLLVL.

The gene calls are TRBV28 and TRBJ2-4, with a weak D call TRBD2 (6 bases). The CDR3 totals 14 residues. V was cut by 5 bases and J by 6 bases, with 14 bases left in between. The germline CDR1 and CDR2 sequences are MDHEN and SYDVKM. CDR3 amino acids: CASSNAGLRNIQYF. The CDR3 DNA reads TGTGCCAGCAGTAACGCGGGGTTAAGAAACATTCAGTACTTC.

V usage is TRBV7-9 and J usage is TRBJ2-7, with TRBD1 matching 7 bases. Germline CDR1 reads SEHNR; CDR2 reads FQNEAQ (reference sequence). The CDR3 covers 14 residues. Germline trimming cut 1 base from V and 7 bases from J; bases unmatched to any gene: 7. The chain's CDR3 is CASSLDRGVEEQYF. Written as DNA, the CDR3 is TGTGCCAGCAGCTTAGACAGGGGTGTGGAGGAGCAGTACTTC.

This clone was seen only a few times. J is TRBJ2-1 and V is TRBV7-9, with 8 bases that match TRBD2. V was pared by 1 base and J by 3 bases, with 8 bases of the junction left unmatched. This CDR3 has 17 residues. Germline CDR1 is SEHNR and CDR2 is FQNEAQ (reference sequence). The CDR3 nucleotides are TGTGCCAGCAGCTTAGGATACGGGGGGGGACGCTACAATGAGCAGTTCTTC. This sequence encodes CASSLGYGGGRYNEQFF.